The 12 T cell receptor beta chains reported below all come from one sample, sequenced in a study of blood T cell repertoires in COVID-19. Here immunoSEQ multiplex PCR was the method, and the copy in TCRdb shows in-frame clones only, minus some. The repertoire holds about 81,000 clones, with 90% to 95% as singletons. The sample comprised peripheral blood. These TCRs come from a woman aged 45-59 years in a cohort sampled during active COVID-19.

The CDR3 DNA reads TGTGCCAGCAGACCCGGGTTCAGGAACACTGAAGCTTTCTTT. Translated: CASRPGFRNTEAFF. This chain uses TRBV2 with TRBJ1-1; D is unclear. The V end lost 6 bases, the J end lost 1 base, and 12 bases lay between the germline ends. The CDR3 runs 14 residues. CDR1 is SNHLY, CDR2 FYNNEI, per germline.

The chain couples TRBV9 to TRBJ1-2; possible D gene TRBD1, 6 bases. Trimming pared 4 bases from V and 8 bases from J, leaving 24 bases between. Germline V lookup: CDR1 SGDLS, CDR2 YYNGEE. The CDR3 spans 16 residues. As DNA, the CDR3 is TGTGCCAGCAGCCCTACATTCCGACAGGCAGGGTGGGGCTACACCTTC. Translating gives CASSPTFRQAGWGYTF. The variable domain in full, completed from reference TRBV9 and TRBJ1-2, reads DSGVTQTPKHLITATGQRVTLRCSPRSGDLSVYWYQQSLDQGLQFLIQYYNGEERAKGNILERFSAQQFPDLHSELNLSSLELGDSALYFCASSPTFRQAGWGYTFGSGTRLTVV.

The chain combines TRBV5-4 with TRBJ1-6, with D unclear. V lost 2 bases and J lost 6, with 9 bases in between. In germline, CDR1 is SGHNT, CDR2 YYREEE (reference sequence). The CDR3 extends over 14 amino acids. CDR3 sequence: CASSFGQVNSPLHF. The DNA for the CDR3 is TGTGCCAGCAGCTTTGGGCAGGTTAATTCACCCCTCCACTTT. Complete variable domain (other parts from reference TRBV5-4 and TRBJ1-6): ETGVTQSPTHLIKTRGQQVTLRCSSQSGHNTVSWYQQALGQGPQFIFQYYREEENGRGNFPPRFSGLQFPNYSSELNVNALELDDSALYLCASSFGQVNSPLHFGNGTRLTVT.

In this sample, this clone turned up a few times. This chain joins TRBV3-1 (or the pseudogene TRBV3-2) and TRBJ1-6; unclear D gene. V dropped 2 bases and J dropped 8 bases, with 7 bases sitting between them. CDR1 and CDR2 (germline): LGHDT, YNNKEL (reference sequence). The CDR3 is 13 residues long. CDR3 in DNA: TGTGCCAGCAGCCAATCGGCGGATTCACCCCTCCACTTT. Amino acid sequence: CASSQSADSPLHF.

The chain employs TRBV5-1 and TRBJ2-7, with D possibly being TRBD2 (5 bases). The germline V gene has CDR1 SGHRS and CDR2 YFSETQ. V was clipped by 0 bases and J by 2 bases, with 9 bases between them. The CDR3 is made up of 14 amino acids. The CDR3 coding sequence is TGCGCCAGCAGCTTGGCGACTACAACCTACGAGCAGTACTTC. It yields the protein CASSLATTTYEQYF. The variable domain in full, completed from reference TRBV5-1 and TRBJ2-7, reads KAGVTQTPRYLIKTRGQQVTLSCSPISGHRSVSWYQQTPGQGLQFLFEYFSETQRNKGNFPGRFSGRQFSNSRSEMNVSTLELGDSALYLCASSLATTTYEQYFGPGTRLTVT.

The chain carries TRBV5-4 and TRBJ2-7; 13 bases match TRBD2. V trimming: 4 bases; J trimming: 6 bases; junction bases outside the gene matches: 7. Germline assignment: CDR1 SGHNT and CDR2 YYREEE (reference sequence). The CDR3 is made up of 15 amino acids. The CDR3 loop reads CASSRGLAGVPEQYF. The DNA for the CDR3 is TGTGCCAGCAGCCGCGGACTAGCGGGAGTCCCCGAGCAGTACTTC.

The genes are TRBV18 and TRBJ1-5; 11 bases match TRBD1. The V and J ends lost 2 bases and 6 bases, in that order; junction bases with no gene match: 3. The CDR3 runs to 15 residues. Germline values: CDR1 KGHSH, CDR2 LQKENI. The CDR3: CASSPGTGGSQPQHF. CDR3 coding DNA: TGTGCCAGCTCACCAGGGACAGGGGGTAGTCAGCCCCAGCATTTT. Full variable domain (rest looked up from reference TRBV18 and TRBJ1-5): NAGVMQNPRHLVRRRGQEARLRCSPMKGHSHVYWYRQLPEEGLKFMVYLQKENIIDESGMPKERFSAEFPKEGPSILRIQQVVRGDSAAYFCASSPGTGGSQPQHFGDGTRLSIL.

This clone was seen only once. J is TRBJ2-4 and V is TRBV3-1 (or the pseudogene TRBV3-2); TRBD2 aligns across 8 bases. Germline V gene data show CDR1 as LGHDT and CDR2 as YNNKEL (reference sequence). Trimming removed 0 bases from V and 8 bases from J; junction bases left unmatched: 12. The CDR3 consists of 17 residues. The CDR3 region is CASSQEGLGAPWDIQYF. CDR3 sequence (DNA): TGTGCCAGCAGCCAAGAGGGACTAGGGGCCCCCTGGGACATTCAGTACTTC.

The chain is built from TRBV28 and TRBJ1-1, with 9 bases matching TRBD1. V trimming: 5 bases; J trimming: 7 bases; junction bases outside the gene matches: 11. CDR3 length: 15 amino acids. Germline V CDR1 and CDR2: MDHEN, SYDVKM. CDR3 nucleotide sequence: TGTGCCAGCAGTAGGGGGTGGGACAGGGTGGGTGAAGCTTTCTTT. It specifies CASSRGWDRVGEAFF.

CDR3 sequence reads: CASSRGDANTGELFF. In DNA form, the CDR3 reads TGTGCCAGCAGCCGGGGGGACGCGAACACCGGGGAGCTGTTTTTT. The genes are TRBV7-3 and TRBJ2-2; 7 nucleotides agree with TRBD2. Germline trimming cut 5 bases from V and 0 bases from J; bases unmatched to any gene: 3. This CDR3 comprises 15 residues. From germline, CDR1 is SGHTA and CDR2 FQGTGA.

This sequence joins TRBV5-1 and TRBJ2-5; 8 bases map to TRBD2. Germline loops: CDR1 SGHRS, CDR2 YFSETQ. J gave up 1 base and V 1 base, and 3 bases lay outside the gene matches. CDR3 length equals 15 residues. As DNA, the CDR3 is TGCGCCAGCAGCTTGAGCGGGGGTGGCCAAGAGACCCAGTACTTC. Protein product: CASSLSGGGQETQYF.

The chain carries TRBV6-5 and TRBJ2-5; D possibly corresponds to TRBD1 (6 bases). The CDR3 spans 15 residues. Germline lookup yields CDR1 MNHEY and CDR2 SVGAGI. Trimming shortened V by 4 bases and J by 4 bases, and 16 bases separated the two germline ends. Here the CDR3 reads CASSSQQGRRETQYF. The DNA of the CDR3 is TGTGCCAGCAGTTCACAACAGGGCCGCAGAGAGACCCAGTACTTC.